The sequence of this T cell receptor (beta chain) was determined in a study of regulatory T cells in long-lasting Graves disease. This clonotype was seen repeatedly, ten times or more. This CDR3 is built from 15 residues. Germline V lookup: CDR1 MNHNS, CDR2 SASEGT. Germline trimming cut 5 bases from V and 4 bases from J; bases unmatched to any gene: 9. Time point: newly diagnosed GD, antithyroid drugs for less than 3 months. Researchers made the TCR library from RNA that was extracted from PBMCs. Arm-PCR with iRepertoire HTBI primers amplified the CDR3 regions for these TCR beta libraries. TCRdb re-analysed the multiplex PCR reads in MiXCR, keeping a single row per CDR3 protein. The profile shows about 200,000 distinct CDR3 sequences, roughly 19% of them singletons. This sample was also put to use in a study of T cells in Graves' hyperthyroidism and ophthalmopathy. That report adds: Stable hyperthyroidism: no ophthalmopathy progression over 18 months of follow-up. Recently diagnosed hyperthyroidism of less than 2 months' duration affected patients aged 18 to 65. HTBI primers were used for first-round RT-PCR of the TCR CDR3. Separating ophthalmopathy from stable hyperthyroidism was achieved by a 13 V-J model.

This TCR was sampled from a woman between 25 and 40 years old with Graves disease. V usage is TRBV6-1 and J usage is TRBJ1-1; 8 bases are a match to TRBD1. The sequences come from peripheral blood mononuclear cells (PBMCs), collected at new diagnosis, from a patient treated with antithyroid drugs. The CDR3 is CASSKPGGIGTEAFF. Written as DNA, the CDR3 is TGTGCCAGCAGTAAACCAGGGGGCATCGGCACTGAAGCTTTCTTT.